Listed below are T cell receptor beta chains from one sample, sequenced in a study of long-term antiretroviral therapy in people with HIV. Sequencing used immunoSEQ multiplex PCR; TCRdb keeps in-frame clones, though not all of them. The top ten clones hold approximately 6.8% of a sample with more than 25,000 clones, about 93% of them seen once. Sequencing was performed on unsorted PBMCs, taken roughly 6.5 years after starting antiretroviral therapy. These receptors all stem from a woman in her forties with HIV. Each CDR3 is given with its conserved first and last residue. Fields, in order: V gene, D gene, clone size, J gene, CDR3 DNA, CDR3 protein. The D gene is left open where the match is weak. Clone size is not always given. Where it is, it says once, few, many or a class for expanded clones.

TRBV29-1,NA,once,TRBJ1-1,TGCAGCGGTGGAGGGGTGGCGGACACTGAAGCTTTCTTT,CSGGGVADTEAFF
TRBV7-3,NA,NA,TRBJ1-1,TGTGCCACCTCCCCCGGGTCGGAGAACACTGAAGCTTTCTTT,CATSPGSENTEAFF
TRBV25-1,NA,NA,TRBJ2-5,TGTGCCAGCAGTGATAGGGCGGGGGACATGAGGGAGACCCAGTACTTC,CASSDRAGDMRETQYF
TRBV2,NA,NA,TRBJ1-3,TGTGCCAGCAGTAGAGGGCACCTGGGTGGAAACACCATATATTTT,CASSRGHLGGNTIYF
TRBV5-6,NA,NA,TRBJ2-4,TGTGCCAGCAGCTTGGGGGATTTGGAAAACATTCAGTACTTC,CASSLGDLENIQYF
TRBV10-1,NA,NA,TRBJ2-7,TGCGCCAGCAGTGGGTCTACCTACGAGCAGTACTTC,CASSGSTYEQYF
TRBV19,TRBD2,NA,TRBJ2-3,TGTGCCAGTACCTCCCGGGGCGGACTAGCGGGGAGTGTTAGCACAGATACGCAGTATTTT,CASTSRGGLAGSVSTDTQYF
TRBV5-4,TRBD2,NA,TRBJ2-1,TGTGCCAGCAGCCTGACTAGCGGATTCTCCTACAATGAGCAGTTCTTC,CASSLTSGFSYNEQFF
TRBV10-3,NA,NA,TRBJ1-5,TGTGCCATCAGTGAGCAGGGAGATCAGCCCCAGCATTTT,CAISEQGDQPQHF
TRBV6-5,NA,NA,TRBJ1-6,TGTGCCAGCAGTAAACCTGTAGGGGGGAATTCACCCCTCCACTTT,CASSKPVGGNSPLHF
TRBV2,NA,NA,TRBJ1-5,TGTGCCAGCAGCCACCTGAGGAAAGGCAATCAGCCCCAGCATTTT,CASSHLRKGNQPQHF
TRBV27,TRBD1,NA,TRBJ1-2,TGTGCCAGCAGGCCCGGGACAGCAAACTATGGCTACACCTTC,CASRPGTANYGYTF
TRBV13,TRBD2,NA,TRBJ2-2,TGTGCCAGCAGCTTCCTTCCAGCGGGGGCCCCAGAAGCGTTCTCGCTGTTTTTT,CASSFLPAGAPEAFSLFF
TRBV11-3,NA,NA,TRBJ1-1,TGTGCCAGCAGCCCTGACGGGGGCACTGAAGCTTTCTTT,CASSPDGGTEAFF
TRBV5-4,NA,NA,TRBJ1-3,TGTGCCAGCAGCTTACAGGGATACCCTGGAAACACCATATATTTT,CASSLQGYPGNTIYF
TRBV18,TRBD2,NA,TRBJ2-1,TGTGCCAGCTCACCTACTAGCGGGGACTTTCATTACAATGAGCAGTTCTTC,CASSPTSGDFHYNEQFF